The clone carrying this T cell receptor beta chain has only a few counts. Measured with immunoSEQ multiplex PCR; TCRdb has only the in-frame clones, and not every one. The sample carries approximately 120,000 clones, roughly 84% recorded once. The sample comes from a study of control samples from healthy donors and cancer patients. Trimming at V came to 5 bases and at J to 10 bases, leaving 13 bases not matched to a gene. Germline V CDR1 and CDR2: MRHNA, SNTAGT. The CDR3 extends over 16 amino acids. The source material was blood. The receptor's source is a man aged 35 to 55 in good health. The chain links TRBV6-4 to TRBJ2-1; 11 bases agree with TRBD2. This CDR3 is CASSPGLAGGWREQFF. The CDR3 nucleotides read TGTGCCAGCAGTCCCGGGCTAGCGGGGGGATGGAGAGAGCAGTTCTTC.